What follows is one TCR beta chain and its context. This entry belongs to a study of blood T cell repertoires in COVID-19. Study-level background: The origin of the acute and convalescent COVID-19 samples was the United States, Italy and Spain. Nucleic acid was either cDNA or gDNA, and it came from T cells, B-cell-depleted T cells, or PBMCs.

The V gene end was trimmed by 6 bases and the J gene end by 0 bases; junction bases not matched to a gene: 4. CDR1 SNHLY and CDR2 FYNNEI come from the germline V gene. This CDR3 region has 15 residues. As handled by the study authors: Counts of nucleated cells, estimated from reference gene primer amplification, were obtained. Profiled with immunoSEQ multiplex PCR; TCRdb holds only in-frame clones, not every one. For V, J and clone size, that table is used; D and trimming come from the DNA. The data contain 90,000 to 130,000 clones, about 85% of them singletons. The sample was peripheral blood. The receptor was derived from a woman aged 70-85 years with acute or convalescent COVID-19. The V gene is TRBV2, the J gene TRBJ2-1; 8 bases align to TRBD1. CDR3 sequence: CASSRQGISYNEQFF. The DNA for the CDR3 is TGTGCCAGCAGCCGACAGGGGATCTCCTACAATGAGCAGTTCTTC.